This TCR beta chain was recovered during a study of T cells in Graves' hyperthyroidism and ophthalmopathy. Study-wide results and caveats: A model of 13 V-J features distinguished ophthalmopathy from stable hyperthyroidism. Most expanded thyroid clonotypes above 0.001 recurred in blood.

This clonotype was observed a few times. Antigen specificity is unknown. A junction boundary mismatches the germline segment, possibly from a read error. CDR3 length equals 12 residues. Germline CDR1 KGHSH, CDR2 LQKENI. Patients having uncontrolled infection, another autoimmune disease, pregnancy or lactation were not included. From RNA transcripts, TCR beta CDR3 regions were amplified. Carried out on the TCR CDR3, a first-round RT-PCR used the HTBI primer set. TCRdb ran MiXCR on the multiplex PCR reads and lists one entry per CDR3 protein. The profile covers approximately 380,000 distinct CDR3 sequences, with 11% to 15% appearing a single time and 25% to 30% taken by the ten largest.

The TCR comes from a man aged 45-65 years with Graves' ophthalmopathy. Sequenced material: blood. This chain joins TRBV18 and TRBJ2-1; the D is unclear. The CDR3 reads CASSPPINEQFF. CDR3 DNA: TGTGCCAGCTCCCCACCAATCAATGAGCAGTTCTTC.